Here is one T cell receptor (beta chain) with its context. Its antigen is unknown. This specimen belongs to a study of T cell clonotyping in hematopoietic cell transplantation. The CDR3 extends over 15 amino acids. Germline-derived CDR1 and CDR2 are MNHNS and SASEGT. The V and J ends lost 6 bases and 6 bases respectively, with 21 bases between them. Study-wide points: After transplant, recipient diversity fell while pathologically expanded clonotypes grew through day 180.

The table came from immunoSEQ multiplex PCR; TCRdb's copy has only in-frame clones and leaves some out. Of 6,000 to 9,500 clones in the sample, around 94% were seen once. The clonotype originates from a female patient between 50 and 59 years old who had an allogeneic stem cell transplant from an unrelated donor, so the T cells may come from the graft donor. Some clones in this sample may be carry-over from other donors' samples. The sample in question was PBMCs, obtained 180 days after allogeneic stem cell transplant. The gene calls are TRBV6-1 and TRBJ2-7, with no clear D. The CDR3 loop reads CASRKDLTQIREQYV. The CDR3 coding sequence is TGTGCCAGCAGAAAGGACCTTACCCAAATTCGCGAGCAGTACGTC.